One sample yielded the 7 T cell receptor beta chains listed below, sequenced in a study of long-term antiretroviral therapy in people with HIV. Runs used v3.0 of the immunoSEQ assay and were done at survey level. Measured with immunoSEQ multiplex PCR; TCRdb has only the in-frame clones, and not every one. Among over 25,000 clones, more than 75% were seen once, and the ten largest hold around 4%. The starting material was unsorted PBMCs, obtained 0.5 years after starting antiretroviral therapy. The receptors stem from a woman younger than 30 with HIV.

This rearrangement joins TRBV20-1 to TRBJ2-1; no clear D. Germline V gene lookup returns CDR1 DFQATT and CDR2 SNEGSKA (reference sequence). The CDR3 spans 10 residues. Trimming stripped 0 bases from V and 10 bases from J, with 4 bases between. DNA for the CDR3: TGCAGTGCTAGAGAGGACGAGCAGTTCTTC. Translating gives CSAREDEQFF.

The rearrangement joins TRBV19 to TRBJ2-2, with 9 bases matching TRBD1. The CDR3 length is 16 residues. With V trimmed by 2 bases and J by 5 bases, 6 bases remained unmatched. Germline V CDR1 and CDR2: LNHDA, SQIVND (reference sequence). DNA of the CDR3: TGTGCCAGTAGTATACTGACAGGGGGTTATACCGGGGAGCTGTTTTTT. Protein product: CASSILTGGYTGELFF.

The chain has TRBV19 and TRBJ2-2, with D perhaps TRBD1 (6 bases). This CDR3 is 13 amino acids long. The germline CDR1 and CDR2 sequences are LNHDA and SQIVND (reference sequence). Trimming cost V 3 bases and J 6 bases, with 8 bases left between them. CDR3 nucleotide sequence: TGTGCCAGTAGTATCAGGGGCCCCGGGGAGCTGTTTTTT. The encoded protein is CASSIRGPGELFF.

This chain uses TRBV7-8 with TRBJ2-1, with 9 nucleotides matching TRBD2. Trimming removed 0 bases from V and 8 bases from J; junction bases left unmatched: 17. The CDR3 is 19 residues long. The germline V gene has CDR1 SGHVS and CDR2 FQNEAQ. CDR3 in amino acids: CASSLAGMYGTSRPDEQFF. The CDR3 region has the DNA TGTGCCAGCAGCTTAGCTGGGATGTATGGGACTAGCAGACCCGATGAGCAGTTCTTC. Based on the CDR3 plus reference TRBV7-8 and TRBJ2-1, the full variable domain is GAGVSQSPRYKVAKRGQDVALRCDPISGHVSLFWYQQALGQGPEFLTYFQNEAQLDKSGLPSDRFFAERPEGSVSTLKIQRTQQEDSAVYLCASSLAGMYGTSRPDEQFFGPGTRLTVL.

The J gene is TRBJ2-3, the V gene TRBV6-1, with TRBD1 identical over 8 bases. This CDR3 has 15 amino acids. J lost 0 bases, V lost 6 bases, and 5 bases had no gene match. In germline, CDR1 is MNHNS, CDR2 SASEGT. In DNA, the CDR3 is TGTGCCAGCAGCACGACAGGGGCCAGCACAGATACGCAGTATTTT. Translated, it gives CASSTTGASTDTQYF.

The chain carries TRBV9 and TRBJ2-7, with 8 nucleotides matching TRBD1. Germline V gene sequence: CDR1 SGDLS, CDR2 YYNGEE. The V and J ends lost 0 bases and 1 base, in that order; junction bases with no gene match: 9. The CDR3 spans 17 residues. The CDR3 loop is CASSVATGQGDSYEQYF. The CDR3 region has the DNA TGTGCCAGCAGCGTAGCTACTGGACAGGGTGATTCCTACGAGCAGTACTTC. The full variable domain, with the rest looked up from reference TRBV9 and TRBJ2-7, is DSGVTQTPKHLITATGQRVTLRCSPRSGDLSVYWYQQSLDQGLQFLIQYYNGEERAKGNILERFSAQQFPDLHSELNLSSLELGDSALYFCASSVATGQGDSYEQYFGPGTRLTVT.

This clone came up a few times. The CDR3 protein is CASSELLMAGASNTGELFF. The DNA for the CDR3 is TGCGCCAGCAGTGAACTTTTAATGGCAGGGGCCTCGAACACCGGGGAGCTGTTTTTT. V and J are TRBV10-1 and TRBJ2-2; TRBD1 is a possible D gene (6 bases). The germline gives CDR1 WNHNN, CDR2 SYGVQD (reference sequence). This CDR3 comprises 19 residues. V was clipped by 3 bases and J by 0 bases, with 20 bases between them.